This T cell receptor (beta chain) was captured by sequencing in a study of vaccination and CD4 T cells after COVID-19. Study-level background: A median of around 73 days (range 14 to 241) separated dose two from the taking of post-vaccine samples. Controls had a CEFX pool, an HIV-1 Nef pool, or no peptide added.

To note about this clonotype: Its antigen is still unknown.

The germline V gene encodes CDR1 ENHRY and CDR2 SYGVKD. Between the trimmed V and J ends, which lost 7 bases and 1 base, there was a span of 20 bases. The CDR3 contains 16 residues. Treatment denoted: roughly 10-day PBMC culture with coronavirus spike peptide pools or control peptides (ViraFEST assay). During the years 2011-2018, before the COVID-19 pandemic, the unexposed donor's CD4+ T cells were collected. The Oncomine TCR Beta short-read assay sequenced DNA from cultured CD4+ T cells. TCRdb re-analysed the PCR reads in MiXCR, keeping a single row per CDR3 protein. The sample yields around 7,000 distinct CDR3 sequences, 40% to 55% seen once.

This sequence joins TRBV10-3 and TRBJ2-7; the D gene is possibly TRBD1 (6 bases). The TCR comes from a human donor in good health. The sequenced material came from CD4+ T cells from blood, cultured in vitro. This CDR3 reads CAIIEQGQRKSYEQYF. CDR3 bases: TGTGCCATCATTGAACAGGGTCAAAGAAAATCCTACGAGCAGTACTTC.